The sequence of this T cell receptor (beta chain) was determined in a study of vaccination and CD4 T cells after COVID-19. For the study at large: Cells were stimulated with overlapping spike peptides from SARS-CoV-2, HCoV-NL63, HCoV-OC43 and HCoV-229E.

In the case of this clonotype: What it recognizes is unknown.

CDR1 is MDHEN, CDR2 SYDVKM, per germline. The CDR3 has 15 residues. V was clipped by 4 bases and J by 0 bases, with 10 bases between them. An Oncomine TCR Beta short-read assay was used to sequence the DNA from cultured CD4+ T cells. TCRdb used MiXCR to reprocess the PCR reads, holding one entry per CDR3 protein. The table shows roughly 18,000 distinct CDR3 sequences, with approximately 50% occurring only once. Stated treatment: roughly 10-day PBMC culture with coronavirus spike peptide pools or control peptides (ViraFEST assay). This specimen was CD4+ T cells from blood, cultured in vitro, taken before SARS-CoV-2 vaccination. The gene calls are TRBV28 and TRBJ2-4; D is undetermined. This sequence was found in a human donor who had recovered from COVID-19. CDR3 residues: CASSSDGLAKNIQYF. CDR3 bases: TGTGCCAGCAGTTCCGACGGTTTAGCCAAAAACATTCAGTACTTC.